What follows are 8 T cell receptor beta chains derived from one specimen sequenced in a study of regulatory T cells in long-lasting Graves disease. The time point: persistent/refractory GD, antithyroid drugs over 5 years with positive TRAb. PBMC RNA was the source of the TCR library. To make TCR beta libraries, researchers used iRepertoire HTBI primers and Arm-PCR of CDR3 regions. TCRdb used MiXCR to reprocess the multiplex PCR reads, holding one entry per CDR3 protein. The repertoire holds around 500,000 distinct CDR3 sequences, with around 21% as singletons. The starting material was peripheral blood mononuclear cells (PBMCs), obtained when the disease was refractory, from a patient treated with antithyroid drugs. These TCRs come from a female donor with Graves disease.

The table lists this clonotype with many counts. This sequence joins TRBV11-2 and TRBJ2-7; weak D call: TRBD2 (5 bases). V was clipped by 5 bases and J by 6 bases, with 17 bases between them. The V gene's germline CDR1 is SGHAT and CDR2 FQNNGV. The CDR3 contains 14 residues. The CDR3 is CASSLYTGKGEQYF. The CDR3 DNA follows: TGTGCCAGCAGCCTGTACACCGGGAAGGGCGAGCAGTACTTC.

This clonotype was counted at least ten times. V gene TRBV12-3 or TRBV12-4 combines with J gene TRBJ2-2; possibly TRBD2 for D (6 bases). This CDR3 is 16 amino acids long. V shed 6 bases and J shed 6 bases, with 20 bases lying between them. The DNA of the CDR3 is TGTGCCAGCAGCCTCCTAAGGAGGGATCTTCCCGGGGAGCTGTTTTTT. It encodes CASSLLRRDLPGELFF.

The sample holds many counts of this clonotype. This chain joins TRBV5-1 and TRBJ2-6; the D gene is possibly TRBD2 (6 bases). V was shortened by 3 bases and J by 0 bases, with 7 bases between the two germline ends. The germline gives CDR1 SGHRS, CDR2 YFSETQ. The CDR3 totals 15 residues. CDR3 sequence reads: CASSSGGSGANVLTF. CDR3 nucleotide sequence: TGCGCCAGCAGCTCCGGGGGCTCTGGGGCCAACGTCCTGACTTTC.

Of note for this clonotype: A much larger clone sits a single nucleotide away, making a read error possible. CDR3 residues: CAGSEQAGALSPLHF. The CDR3 DNA follows: TGTGCCGGCAGTGAACAAGCAGGGGCTTTATCACCCCTCCACTTT. The V call is TRBV6-1, the J call TRBJ1-6; D is perhaps TRBD1 (6 bases). This CDR3 comprises 15 residues. The germline CDR1 and CDR2 sequences are MNHNS and SASEGT.

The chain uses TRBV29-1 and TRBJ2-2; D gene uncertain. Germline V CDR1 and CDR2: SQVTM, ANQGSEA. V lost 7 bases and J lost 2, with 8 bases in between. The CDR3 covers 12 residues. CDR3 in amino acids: CSATKNTGELFF. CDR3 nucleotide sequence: TGCAGCGCCACAAAAAACACCGGGGAGCTGTTTTTT.

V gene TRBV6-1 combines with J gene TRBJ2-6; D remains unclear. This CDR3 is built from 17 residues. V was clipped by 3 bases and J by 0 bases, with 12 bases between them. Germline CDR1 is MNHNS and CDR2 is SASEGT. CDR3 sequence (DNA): TGTGCCAGCAGTGACGGGCCCCTGAACTCTGGGGCCAACGTCCTGACTTTC. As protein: CASSDGPLNSGANVLTF.

CDR3 nucleotide sequence: TGTGCCAGCAGCTCGACGGGACTGATCAATCAGCCCCAGCATTTT. Its protein product is CASSSTGLINQPQHF. The rearrangement links TRBV9 to TRBJ1-5, with a possible D match to TRBD1 (5 bases). The V end was cut by 4 bases, the J end by 3 bases, with 14 bases between. This CDR3 is built from 15 residues. Germline V lookup: CDR1 SGDLS, CDR2 YYNGEE. Filled out from reference TRBV9 and TRBJ1-5, the complete variable domain reads DSGVTQTPKHLITATGQRVTLRCSPRSGDLSVYWYQQSLDQGLQFLIQYYNGEERAKGNILERFSAQQFPDLHSELNLSSLELGDSALYFCASSSTGLINQPQHFGDGTRLSIL.

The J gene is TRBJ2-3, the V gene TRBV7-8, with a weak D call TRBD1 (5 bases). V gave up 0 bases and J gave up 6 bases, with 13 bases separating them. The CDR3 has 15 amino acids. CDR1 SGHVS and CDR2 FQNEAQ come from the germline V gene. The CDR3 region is CASSLAKGFLDTQYF. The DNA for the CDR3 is TGTGCCAGCAGCTTAGCCAAGGGGTTTCTGGATACGCAGTATTTT.